These 9 T cell receptor beta chains were sequenced from one sample in a study of long-term antiretroviral therapy in people with HIV. Run at survey level, the immunoSEQ assay was version v3.0. The data were produced by immunoSEQ multiplex PCR, yet TCRdb's version contains in-frame clones alone and is incomplete. The sample contains about 20,000 clones, roughly 80% of which appear only once. The sample was unsorted PBMCs, taken 0.6 years after starting antiretroviral therapy. These receptors all stem from a young woman with HIV.

There are a few counts of this clone. The V gene is TRBV6-6, the J gene TRBJ1-1; D is uncertain. Germline V gene data show CDR1 as MNHNY and CDR2 as SVGAGI (reference sequence). Between the trimmed V and J ends, which lost 2 bases and 0 bases, there was a span of 7 bases. The CDR3 runs to 14 residues. The CDR3 here is CASSYGPVNTEAFF. The CDR3 region has the DNA TGTGCCAGCAGTTACGGTCCGGTGAACACTGAAGCTTTCTTT.

The chain recombines TRBV9 with TRBJ2-7, with 7 bases aligning to TRBD2. The CDR3 sequence is 14 residues long. The V and J ends lost 4 bases and 5 bases, in that order; junction bases with no gene match: 9. Germline assignment: CDR1 SGDLS and CDR2 YYNGEE. The CDR3 region is CASSYRTSADEQYF. CDR3 bases: TGTGCCAGCAGCTACCGGACTAGTGCCGACGAGCAGTACTTC.

The chain uses TRBV27 and TRBJ2-3; maybe TRBD1 (6 bases). Germline CDR1 and CDR2: MNHEY and SMNVEV (reference sequence). Between the trimmed V and J ends, which lost 6 bases and 6 bases, there was a span of 19 bases. CDR3 length equals 15 residues. Here the CDR3 reads CASRRQGSALDTQYF. CDR3 DNA: TGTGCCAGCAGGCGGCAGGGGTCGGCTCTCGATACGCAGTATTTT.

CDR3 residues: CASSGTSGTVDEQYF. The CDR3 DNA reads TGTGCCAGCAGTGGGACTTCCGGGACAGTCGACGAGCAGTACTTC. The V gene is TRBV6-1, the J gene TRBJ2-7; TRBD1 matches at 7 bases. Germline loops: CDR1 MNHNS, CDR2 SASEGT. The trim removed 4 bases at V and 5 bases at J, leaving 11 bases unmatched. The CDR3 runs to 15 residues.

The chain recombines TRBV28 with TRBJ2-7, with D tentatively TRBD2 (7 bases). V was clipped by 5 bases and J by 2 bases, with 16 bases between them. CDR1 is MDHEN, CDR2 SYDVKM, per germline. The CDR3 is made up of 15 amino acids. The CDR3 sequence is CASSQGGGRAYEQYF. As DNA, the CDR3 is TGTGCCAGCAGTCAAGGGGGGGGCAGGGCCTACGAGCAGTACTTC.

This CDR3 is CASSFGRDSYEQYF. The CDR3 bases are TGTGCCAGCAGCTTCGGGCGGGACTCCTACGAGCAGTACTTC. V is TRBV5-6 and J is TRBJ2-7, with a tentative D call TRBD2 (6 bases). The CDR3 is made up of 14 amino acids. V gave up 2 bases and J gave up 0 bases, with 9 bases separating them. CDR1 is SGHDT and CDR2 is YYEEEE in the germline V gene. Full variable domain (missing parts from reference TRBV5-6 and TRBJ2-7): DAGVTQSPTHLIKTRGQQVTLRCSPKSGHDTVSWYQQALGQGPQFIFQYYEEEERQRGNFPDRFSGHQFPNYSSELNVNALLLGDSALYLCASSFGRDSYEQYFGPGTRLTVT.

V is TRBV9 and J is TRBJ2-2, with D perhaps matching TRBD2 (5 bases). Germline V gene lookup returns CDR1 SGDLS and CDR2 YYNGEE. This CDR3 is built from 14 residues. Trimming cost V 0 bases and J 4 bases, with 7 bases left between them. CDR3 amino acids: CASSVASSTGELFF. The CDR3, as DNA: TGTGCCAGCAGCGTAGCTAGCAGCACCGGGGAGCTGTTTTTT.

The chain employs TRBV18 and TRBJ2-2; 11 bases match TRBD1. Germline assignment: CDR1 KGHSH and CDR2 LQKENI. The CDR3 extends over 15 amino acids. The V gene end was trimmed by 3 bases and the J gene end by 5 bases; junction bases not matched to a gene: 2. The CDR3 DNA is TGTGCCAGCTCACCTGGACAGGGGGCGACCGGGGAGCTGTTTTTT. The encoded protein is CASSPGQGATGELFF.

The chain links TRBV5-6 to TRBJ2-1, with D uncertain. The CDR3 has 15 amino acids. V lost 1 base and J 2 bases, leaving 10 bases between the germline ends. Germline lookup yields CDR1 SGHDT and CDR2 YYEEEE. The DNA for the CDR3 is TGTGCCAGCAGCTTGTTATTAGAAACCTACAATGAGCAGTTCTTC. It encodes CASSLLLETYNEQFF.